This section outlines one T cell receptor beta chain sequence together with its context. Unique molecular identifiers were incorporated during preparation of the TCRbeta library. Each CDR3 protein is one row after TCRdb ran MiXCR on the PCR reads. The table shows roughly 350,000 distinct CDR3 sequences, with over 9% occurring only once. The data belong to a study of T-cell reconstitution after alpha-beta-depleted transplantation in children. V trimming: 4 bases; J trimming: 5 bases; junction bases outside the gene matches: 5. The germline gives CDR1 MGHRA, CDR2 YSYEKL. The length of the CDR3 is 13 residues.

The V and J genes are TRBV4-1 and TRBJ2-7; 7 bases agree with TRBD2. This clonotype originated in a human donor who donated a stem cell graft to a child with acute lymphoblastic leukemia. This sample comprised PBMCs from the stem cell graft donor, obtained from the stem cell graft. This CDR3 reads CASSPGLGHEQYF. CDR3 coding DNA: TGCGCCAGCAGCCCTGGACTAGGACACGAGCAGTACTTC.